This TCR beta chain originates from a study of T cells in Graves' hyperthyroidism and ophthalmopathy. RNA transcripts yielded amplified TCR beta CDR3 regions. During a first-round RT-PCR of the TCR CDR3, the HTBI primer set was used. TCRdb used MiXCR to reprocess the multiplex PCR reads, holding one entry per CDR3 protein. The table has 250,000 to 300,000 distinct CDR3 sequences, 13% seen once; the top ten hold almost 8%. After removal of 3 bases from V and 0 bases from J, the junction contained 4 bases not matched to a gene. Germline V CDR1 and CDR2: MDHEN, SYDVKM. The CDR3 totals 16 residues. Sequencing was carried out using blood. This sequence originates from a woman in her 30s with Graves' hyperthyroidism that later progressed to Graves' ophthalmopathy. The gene calls are TRBV28 and TRBJ2-7; 11 bases are shared with TRBD2. As DNA, the CDR3 is TGTGCCAGCAGTTTTTGGACTAGCGGGTCCTCCTACGAGCAGTACTTC. It codes for CASSFWTSGSSYEQYF. The whole variable domain, remainder taken from reference TRBV28 and TRBJ2-7, is DVKVTQSSRYLVKRTGEKVFLECVQDMDHENMFWYRQDPGLGLRLIYFSYDVKMKEKGDIPEGYSVSREKKERFSLILESASTNQTSMYLCASSFWTSGSSYEQYFGPGTRLTVT.